This is a list of T cell receptor beta chains from one sample in a study of T-cell reconstitution after alpha-beta-depleted transplantation in children. TCRdb called the PCR reads again in MiXCR, with one record for every CDR3 protein. The sample holds approximately 500,000 distinct CDR3 sequences, roughly 10% seen once. The sample consisted of PBMCs, taken before TCRalphabeta/CD19-depleted stem cell transplant. These receptors all come from a child aged 2-15 years with inherited bone marrow failure, due to receive a stem cell transplant. Both conserved end residues are part of each CDR3. A D gene is named only where the DNA matches it firmly. Not every row has a clone size; where given, it reads once, few, many or a size class.

j_call: TRBJ2-1; d_call: TRBD2; clone_size: many; v_call: TRBV10-3; cdr3_nt: TGTGCCATCAGTGACCTCGGGACTAGCGAATCTCGACTCTTC; cdr3_aa: CAISDLGTSESRLF
j_call: TRBJ2-7; d_call: TRBD2; clone_size: few; v_call: TRBV5-1; cdr3_nt: TGCGCCAGCAGCCCTGCTCGGGCGGGAGTCTACGAGCAGTACTTC; cdr3_aa: CASSPARAGVYEQYF
j_call: TRBJ2-2; d_call: TRBD2; clone_size: many; v_call: TRBV12-3/TRBV12-4; cdr3_nt: TGTGCCAGCAACCCGGGACTAGCGGTACCCTCCCGGACCGGGGAGCTGTTTTTT; cdr3_aa: CASNPGLAVPSRTGELFF
j_call: TRBJ2-7; d_call: NA; clone_size: many; v_call: TRBV3-1; cdr3_nt: TGTGCCAGCAGCCCCCCGGGGCTCTACGAGCAGTACTTC; cdr3_aa: CASSPPGLYEQYF
j_call: TRBJ2-7; d_call: TRBD1; clone_size: many; v_call: TRBV12-3/TRBV12-4; cdr3_nt: TGTGCCAGCAAATTTGACAGGGTGTACGAGCAGTACTTC; cdr3_aa: CASKFDRVYEQYF
j_call: TRBJ2-7; d_call: NA; clone_size: many; v_call: TRBV6-5; cdr3_nt: TGTGCCAGCAGTTACTCCGGAGGGTTGAACGAGCAGTACTTC; cdr3_aa: CASSYSGGLNEQYF
j_call: TRBJ1-3; d_call: NA; clone_size: many; v_call: TRBV4-2; cdr3_nt: TGTGCCAGCAGCCAAGTGGGCAGATACCTCTCTGGAAACACCATATATTTT; cdr3_aa: CASSQVGRYLSGNTIYF
j_call: TRBJ2-7; d_call: NA; clone_size: few; v_call: TRBV30; cdr3_nt: TGTGCCTGGACGAAAGGGGTCTGGCGCGACGAGCAGTACTTC; cdr3_aa: CAWTKGVWRDEQYF
j_call: TRBJ2-1; d_call: NA; clone_size: many; v_call: TRBV7-9; cdr3_nt: TGTGCCAGCAGCCCTCGGGGGAGCTCCTACAATGAGCAGTTCTTC; cdr3_aa: CASSPRGSSYNEQFF
j_call: TRBJ2-1; d_call: TRBD2; clone_size: many; v_call: TRBV29-1; cdr3_nt: TGCAGCGTTGAATGGGTCCTAGCGGGGGACTATGAGCAGTTCTTC; cdr3_aa: CSVEWVLAGDYEQFF
j_call: TRBJ1-2; d_call: TRBD1; clone_size: many; v_call: TRBV12-3/TRBV12-4; cdr3_nt: TGTGCCAGCAGAGATGGGACAGGCCGCTATGGCTACACCTTC; cdr3_aa: CASRDGTGRYGYTF
j_call: TRBJ2-1; d_call: TRBD2; clone_size: many; v_call: TRBV5-1; cdr3_nt: TGCGCCAGCAGCTTGGAGAGCGGGAGCGGTGACAATGAGCAGTTCTTC; cdr3_aa: CASSLESGSGDNEQFF
j_call: TRBJ2-3; d_call: NA; clone_size: many; v_call: TRBV20-1; cdr3_nt: TGCAGTGCCGTTACTAGCACAGATACGCAGTATTTT; cdr3_aa: CSAVTSTDTQYF
j_call: TRBJ2-3; d_call: NA; clone_size: many; v_call: TRBV28; cdr3_nt: TGTGCCAGCAGTTTAGAAAGGGCTCGCACAGATACGCAGTATTTT; cdr3_aa: CASSLERARTDTQYF
j_call: TRBJ1-4; d_call: TRBD1; clone_size: few; v_call: TRBV29-1; cdr3_nt: TGCAGCGTTCGGGACAGCCTCACCGAAAAACTGTTTTTT; cdr3_aa: CSVRDSLTEKLFF
j_call: TRBJ1-2; d_call: TRBD1; clone_size: NA; v_call: TRBV5-4; cdr3_nt: TGTGCCAGCAGCTCGGACAGGGGGTTCGACTATGGCTACACCTTC; cdr3_aa: CASSSDRGFDYGYTF
j_call: TRBJ1-1; d_call: NA; clone_size: few; v_call: TRBV20-1; cdr3_nt: TGCAGTGCTAGTTACTCGGGGATTGAAGCTTTCTTT; cdr3_aa: CSASYSGIEAFF
j_call: TRBJ1-2; d_call: NA; clone_size: few; v_call: TRBV4-2; cdr3_nt: TGTGCCAGCAGCCAAGATCCGGGGGGAGGTGGCTACACCTTC; cdr3_aa: CASSQDPGGGGYTF
j_call: TRBJ1-2; d_call: NA; clone_size: many; v_call: TRBV29-1; cdr3_nt: TGCAGCTCCGACGGTCACTATGGCTACACCTTC; cdr3_aa: CSSDGHYGYTF
j_call: TRBJ1-5; d_call: NA; clone_size: few; v_call: TRBV12-3/TRBV12-4; cdr3_nt: TGTGCCAGCACCAAAAGGGGGAATCAGCCCCAGCATTTT; cdr3_aa: CASTKRGNQPQHF
j_call: TRBJ2-5; d_call: TRBD2; clone_size: many; v_call: TRBV12-3/TRBV12-4; cdr3_nt: TGTGCCAGCAGTTTTTGGGGACTAGAGGCCGAGACCCAGTACTTC; cdr3_aa: CASSFWGLEAETQYF
j_call: TRBJ2-6; d_call: NA; clone_size: once; v_call: TRBV4-3; cdr3_nt: TGCGCCAGCAGCCAAGATTTGGGGCTCCCTGGGGCCAACGTCCTGACTTTC; cdr3_aa: CASSQDLGLPGANVLTF
j_call: TRBJ1-1; d_call: NA; clone_size: many; v_call: TRBV29-1; cdr3_nt: TGCAGCGTTGTCCCACCTACCGATGAAGCTTTCTTT; cdr3_aa: CSVVPPTDEAFF
j_call: TRBJ2-7; d_call: NA; clone_size: NA; v_call: TRBV13; cdr3_nt: TGTGCCAGCAGCTTAGGCAGGGGCTTGGACGAGCAGTACTTC; cdr3_aa: CASSLGRGLDEQYF
j_call: TRBJ2-3; d_call: NA; clone_size: NA; v_call: TRBV6-1; cdr3_nt: TGTGCCAGCACCCTAGCGCCGGGGGGCGCCTTCACAGATACGCAGTATTTT; cdr3_aa: CASTLAPGGAFTDTQYF
j_call: TRBJ2-2; d_call: TRBD2; clone_size: NA; v_call: TRBV7-6; cdr3_nt: TGTGCCAGCAGCTTCCTAGCGGGAGGGCCCCCCACCGGGGAGCTGTTTTTT; cdr3_aa: CASSFLAGGPPTGELFF
j_call: TRBJ2-3; d_call: NA; clone_size: many; v_call: TRBV4-1; cdr3_nt: TGCGCCAGCAGCCAAGATTCAGGGCGCGGTACGCAGTATTTT; cdr3_aa: CASSQDSGRGTQYF
j_call: TRBJ1-5; d_call: NA; clone_size: NA; v_call: TRBV19; cdr3_nt: TGTGCCAGTACCGATACCGACAAGGCAAGTCAGCCCCAGCATTTT; cdr3_aa: CASTDTDKASQPQHF
j_call: TRBJ2-7; d_call: NA; clone_size: many; v_call: TRBV27; cdr3_nt: TGTGCCAGCGGCGAATTCTCCTACGAGCAGTACTTC; cdr3_aa: CASGEFSYEQYF
j_call: TRBJ2-1; d_call: NA; clone_size: many; v_call: TRBV5-1; cdr3_nt: TGCGCCAGCAGCCCAGGACTGTCCTACAATGAGCAGTTCTTC; cdr3_aa: CASSPGLSYNEQFF
j_call: TRBJ2-2; d_call: TRBD2; clone_size: many; v_call: TRBV5-1; cdr3_nt: TGCGCCAGCAGCAACATTGGGGCTAGCGGAGGAAACACCGGGGAGCTGTTTTTT; cdr3_aa: CASSNIGASGGNTGELFF
j_call: TRBJ1-5; d_call: NA; clone_size: many; v_call: TRBV27; cdr3_nt: TGTGCCAGCCACCCCAGGGGCAGCAATCAGCCCCAGCATTTT; cdr3_aa: CASHPRGSNQPQHF
j_call: TRBJ2-3; d_call: NA; clone_size: many; v_call: TRBV10-3; cdr3_nt: TGTGCCATCAGTGGAGGACAGTACACAGATACGCAGTATTTT; cdr3_aa: CAISGGQYTDTQYF
j_call: TRBJ2-1; d_call: TRBD2; clone_size: many; v_call: TRBV7-9; cdr3_nt: TGTGCCAGCACCACGGGGGGGATGTACAATGAGCAGTTCTTC; cdr3_aa: CASTTGGMYNEQFF
j_call: TRBJ2-6; d_call: NA; clone_size: NA; v_call: TRBV11-2; cdr3_nt: TGTGCCAGCAGCTTAAAGGTCCGCGGGCAATCTGGGGCCAACGTCCTGACTTTC; cdr3_aa: CASSLKVRGQSGANVLTF
j_call: TRBJ2-5; d_call: NA; clone_size: many; v_call: TRBV7-4; cdr3_nt: TGTGCCAGCAGCTTAAGGGCGGGAGAGACCCAGTACTTC; cdr3_aa: CASSLRAGETQYF
j_call: TRBJ2-7; d_call: TRBD2; clone_size: NA; v_call: TRBV11-2; cdr3_nt: TGTGCCAGCAGCTCGCCGACTAGCGGGAGGCCACTAGGCTTCTCCGAGCAGTACTTC; cdr3_aa: CASSSPTSGRPLGFSEQYF
j_call: TRBJ2-1; d_call: NA; clone_size: many; v_call: TRBV29-1; cdr3_nt: TGCAGCGTTGATAAGATCTATGAGCAGTTCTTC; cdr3_aa: CSVDKIYEQFF
j_call: TRBJ2-2; d_call: NA; clone_size: many; v_call: TRBV6-1; cdr3_nt: TGTGCCAGTCGCATGAGGGAGAACACCGGGGAGCTGTTTTTT; cdr3_aa: CASRMRENTGELFF
j_call: TRBJ2-1; d_call: NA; clone_size: few; v_call: TRBV7-9; cdr3_nt: TGTGCCAGCCTCAGGGGTGGCTACAATGAGCAGTTCTTC; cdr3_aa: CASLRGGYNEQFF
j_call: TRBJ2-5; d_call: TRBD1; clone_size: many; v_call: TRBV7-9; cdr3_nt: TGTGCCAGCAGCTATGGGACAGGGAGAGAGACCCAGTACTTC; cdr3_aa: CASSYGTGRETQYF
j_call: TRBJ1-4; d_call: NA; clone_size: many; v_call: TRBV28; cdr3_nt: TGTGCCAGCACCCCCTGGACACCGGCTGATGAAAAACTGTTTTTT; cdr3_aa: CASTPWTPADEKLFF
j_call: TRBJ2-4; d_call: NA; clone_size: many; v_call: TRBV29-1; cdr3_nt: TGCAGCGTTGAAGTGCTGGCAGGTGGGGTTCGGGACATTCAGTACTTC; cdr3_aa: CSVEVLAGGVRDIQYF
j_call: TRBJ2-5; d_call: TRBD2; clone_size: many; v_call: TRBV29-1; cdr3_nt: TGCAGCTCCGGACTAGCGGGAGGGGAGACCCAGTACTTC; cdr3_aa: CSSGLAGGETQYF
j_call: TRBJ1-3; d_call: NA; clone_size: few; v_call: TRBV27; cdr3_nt: TGTGCCAGCAGTTCTCTCGCCTCTGGAAACACCATATATTTT; cdr3_aa: CASSSLASGNTIYF
j_call: TRBJ1-1; d_call: NA; clone_size: NA; v_call: TRBV27; cdr3_nt: TGTGCCAGCAGTTATTTGGGGAACACTGAAGCTTTCTTT; cdr3_aa: CASSYLGNTEAFF
j_call: TRBJ2-7; d_call: TRBD2; clone_size: many; v_call: TRBV4-3; cdr3_nt: TGCGCCAGCAGCCAAGATCGGGGGGTCTCCTACGAGCAGTACTTC; cdr3_aa: CASSQDRGVSYEQYF
j_call: TRBJ2-1; d_call: NA; clone_size: many; v_call: TRBV3-1; cdr3_nt: TGTGCCAGCAGCCAAACAGGGTATAGTAATGAGCAGTTCTTC; cdr3_aa: CASSQTGYSNEQFF
j_call: TRBJ2-1; d_call: TRBD2; clone_size: many; v_call: TRBV27; cdr3_nt: TGTGCCAGCAGTTTAAGGCGGGAGGGCATCAATGAGCAGTTCTTC; cdr3_aa: CASSLRREGINEQFF
j_call: TRBJ1-5; d_call: TRBD1; clone_size: many; v_call: TRBV28; cdr3_nt: TGTGCCAGCAGTTCCAACAGGGGTGGGAGGGTCGAGGCCCAGCATTTT; cdr3_aa: CASSSNRGGRVEAQHF
j_call: TRBJ2-1; d_call: TRBD2; clone_size: NA; v_call: TRBV4-2; cdr3_nt: TGTGCCAGCAGGACTGCGACTAGCGGGGCGGACAGGTCCTACAATGAGCAGTTCTTC; cdr3_aa: CASRTATSGADRSYNEQFF
j_call: TRBJ2-1; d_call: TRBD2; clone_size: many; v_call: TRBV20-1; cdr3_nt: TGCAGTGCTATCTTTTCGGCTAGCGGGAGCAATGAGCAGTTCTTC; cdr3_aa: CSAIFSASGSNEQFF
j_call: TRBJ2-7; d_call: NA; clone_size: many; v_call: TRBV6-2/TRBV6-3; cdr3_nt: TGTGCCAGCAGTTACTCTGTCCGGGAGAGGGACTACGAGCAGTACTTC; cdr3_aa: CASSYSVRERDYEQYF
j_call: TRBJ2-7; d_call: TRBD1; clone_size: few; v_call: TRBV29-1; cdr3_nt: TGCAGCGTAAGGACAGGGCTCTCCTACGAGCAGTACTTC; cdr3_aa: CSVRTGLSYEQYF
j_call: TRBJ1-5; d_call: NA; clone_size: NA; v_call: TRBV5-1; cdr3_nt: TGCGCCAGCAGCCTCAAGCCCCAGCATTTT; cdr3_aa: CASSLKPQHF
j_call: TRBJ2-7; d_call: NA; clone_size: few; v_call: TRBV4-3; cdr3_nt: TGCGCCAGCAGCCAAGATCGAGGAGGGAGGGGGCACTACGAGCAGTACTTC; cdr3_aa: CASSQDRGGRGHYEQYF
j_call: TRBJ1-5; d_call: NA; clone_size: many; v_call: TRBV7-2; cdr3_nt: TGTGCCAGCAGCTTAGTAGATGGGAGCAATCAGCCCCAGCATTTT; cdr3_aa: CASSLVDGSNQPQHF